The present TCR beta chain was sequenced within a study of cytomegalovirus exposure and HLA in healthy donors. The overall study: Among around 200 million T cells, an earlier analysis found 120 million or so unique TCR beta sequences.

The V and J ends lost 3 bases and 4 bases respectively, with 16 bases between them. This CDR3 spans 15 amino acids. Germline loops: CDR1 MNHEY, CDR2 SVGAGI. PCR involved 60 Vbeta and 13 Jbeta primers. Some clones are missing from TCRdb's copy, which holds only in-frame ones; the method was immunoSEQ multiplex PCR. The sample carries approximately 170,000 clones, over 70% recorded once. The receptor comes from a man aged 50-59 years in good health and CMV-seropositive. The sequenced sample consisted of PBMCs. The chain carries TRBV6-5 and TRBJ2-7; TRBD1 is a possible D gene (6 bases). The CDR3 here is CASSYMSRGQYEQYF. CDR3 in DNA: TGTGCCAGCAGTTATATGTCCAGGGGTCAGTACGAGCAGTACTTC.